The 8 T cell receptor beta chains below were found in one sample sequenced in a study of T-cell reconstitution after alpha-beta-depleted transplantation in children. Preparation of the TCRbeta library involved a method that used unique molecular identifiers. TCRdb used MiXCR to reprocess the PCR reads, holding one entry per CDR3 protein. The sample lists under 250,000 distinct CDR3 sequences; 20% to 30% were seen once. The sample was PBMCs, mostly from graft donor cells, taken 360 days after TCRalphabeta/CD19-depleted stem cell transplant. The receptors here all came from a female patient between 2 and 10 years old who had a stem cell transplant for congenital amegakaryocytic thrombocytopenia, so the T cells may come from the graft donor.

Only a few counts were recorded for this clonotype. The V gene is TRBV3-1, the J gene TRBJ2-2, with D maybe TRBD1 (5 bases). Deletions cut 0 bases from V and 1 base from J, with 15 bases between. The CDR3 runs 18 residues. In germline, CDR1 is LGHDT, CDR2 YNNKEL (reference sequence). In nucleotides, the CDR3 is TGTGCCAGCAGCCAAGACCGTGGTAGGGGATGGAACACCGGGGAGCTGTTTTTT. Translation gives CASSQDRGRGWNTGELFF.

The chain joins TRBV6-5 to TRBJ2-3; 8 bases line up with TRBD1. The ends lost 5 bases at V and 1 base at J; junction bases unmatched: 5. CDR3 length equals 15 residues. The germline CDR1 and CDR2 sequences are MNHEY and SVGAGI. As DNA, the CDR3 is TGTGCCAGCAGTAACGACAGGGGAGGCACAGATACGCAGTATTTT. This encodes CASSNDRGGTDTQYF.

This chain joins TRBV3-1 and TRBJ2-4; 8 bases align to TRBD1. Germline loops: CDR1 LGHDT, CDR2 YNNKEL (reference sequence). The CDR3 is 14 residues long. Trimming cost V 1 base and J 11 bases; bases outside gene matches: 7. The CDR3 protein is CASSQGGDRRVQYF. Written as DNA, the CDR3 is TGTGCCAGCAGCCAAGGGGGGGACAGGAGGGTTCAGTACTTC.

This clonotype has only a few counts. The CDR3 DNA sequence: TGTGCCAGCAGTTTCCCGGGACAGGGGAACACCATATATTTT. Protein sequence: CASSFPGQGNTIYF. J is TRBJ1-3 and V is TRBV28, with TRBD1 matching over 10 bases. Germline V gene lookup returns CDR1 MDHEN and CDR2 SYDVKM. This CDR3 has 14 residues. Unmatched junction bases numbered 3, after V lost 3 bases and J lost 7 bases.

This clonotype was seen more than once but under ten times. The chain links TRBV7-3 to TRBJ2-2, with 10 bases aligning to TRBD1. V trimming: 5 bases; J trimming: 7 bases; junction bases outside the gene matches: 7. Germline V CDR1 and CDR2: SGHTA, FQGTGA. This CDR3 has 15 residues. The CDR3 protein is CASSPEGQGFGELFF. The CDR3 DNA reads TGTGCCAGCAGCCCCGAGGGACAGGGGTTCGGGGAGCTGTTTTTT.

In this sample, this clonotype turned up many times. The V and J genes are TRBV5-1 and TRBJ2-5; no firm D call. Trimming took 0 bases from V and 5 from J, leaving 5 bases between them. This CDR3 comprises 12 residues. CDR1 is SGHRS, CDR2 YFSETQ, per germline. CDR3 in amino acids: CASSLAAETQYF. Written as DNA, the CDR3 is TGCGCCAGCAGCTTGGCTGCTGAGACCCAGTACTTC.

This clonotype was seen a few times. V gene TRBV15 combines with J gene TRBJ1-4, with D perhaps TRBD1 (5 bases). The CDR3 spans 16 residues. The V end lost 1 base, the J end lost 0 bases, and 9 bases lay between the germline ends. CDR1 and CDR2 (germline): LNHNV, YYDKDF (reference sequence). For the CDR3, the DNA is TGTGCCACCAGCAGAGTGCTCAGGGCAACTAATGAAAAACTGTTTTTT. Translating gives CATSRVLRATNEKLFF.

This chain connects TRBV20-1 to TRBJ2-7, with 15 bases matching TRBD2. V shed 4 bases, J shed 4 bases, and the junction held 5 bases outside the gene matches. Germline lookup yields CDR1 DFQATT and CDR2 SNEGSKA (reference sequence). The CDR3 totals 15 residues. CDR3 amino acids: CSATAGTSGGYEQYF. The CDR3 coding sequence is TGCAGTGCTACCGCCGGGACTAGCGGGGGGTACGAGCAGTACTTC.